This T cell receptor beta chain was found in a study of cytomegalovirus exposure and HLA in healthy donors (dated by TCRdb to 2015 to 2018). For context, the study as a whole: According to an earlier analysis of around 600 of the donors, 150 million to 200 million T cells yielded 117 million unique TCR beta sequences and around 280 Gb of sequence data. Approximately 310 gigabases of sequencing data and roughly 80 million unique TCR sequences made up an early release that covered several hundred HLA-typed donors. Among the roughly 400 genotyped donors, approximately 82% belonged to the genetic ancestry cluster associated with self-reported Caucasian donors. The study aimed to test whether signatures of past pathogen exposure could be identified by cataloging public T cell receptors. Using immunosequencing, the study profiled T cell repertoires from 550 to 750 subjects and related those repertoires to cytomegalovirus serostatus. Along with the approximately 700-subject first cohort, a separate validation cohort of 120 different subjects was used. High-throughput TCR immunosequencing, statistical association of individual TCRs with disease status, and machine learning were combined to predict cytomegalovirus infection status. A later analysis re-examined previously published TCR beta repertoires from just over 650 donors and added high-resolution HLA genotyping to investigate patterns of TCR occurrence. Rather than using new phenotypic data, the later analysis identified candidate immune exposures from TCR beta sequences and from how often those sequences occurred across donors. An earlier analysis of around 580 of the donors used high-throughput TCR beta sequencing to judge whether each TCR beta V gene segment behaved as functional or pseudogenic. Donor age, sex, ethnicity and CMV serostatus were collected together with the repertoire data. In a later genetic analysis, genome-wide SNP genotypes for 398 of the 666 donors were used, and that subset was treated as a discovery cohort. All discovery cohort repertoires had been generated on a single sequencing platform. HLA typing covered class I and class II loci at four-digit resolution. The number of donors typed differed by locus, with 629-630 for A, B, C, DRB1 and DQB1, over 500 for DQA1, 600 to 610 for DPA1, and 472 for DPB1. Because of strong linkage in the cohort, roughly five DR-DQ haplotypes were treated as single units for association and clustering. Across 300 to 500 genotyped donors of the cohort, an average of roughly 250,000 unique TCR beta nucleotide sequences per donor were sequenced, and roughly 18% of those sequences were non-productive.

At the junction V is shortened by 6 bases and J by 0 bases, with 16 bases in between. Including the terminal cysteine and phenylalanine, the CDR3 comprises 17 residues. Left in the record is the CDR3 DNA by itself, 51 bases read in frame from the first base. For CDR1 and CDR2, the germline V gene (reference sequence) lists SGHNT and YYREEE. Here is what the overall study found, with its caveats: The sequencing pipeline was judged likely to have produced a cluster of highly shared sequence variants as a technical artifact. In a later analysis, most CMV-associated TCR beta chains were found to appear HLA-restricted, with HLA associations seemingly driven largely by CMV exposure. According to the authors, the approach could potentially be generalized to other disease states and immunological phenotypes. In a later analysis, several top co-occurrence clusters were reported to appear linked to parvovirus B19, influenza, CMV and Epstein-Barr virus. Because counts were too low, under 20 rarely observed V segments, including chromosome 9 orphons, were left out of the earlier analysis of over 550 of the donors. Because some donors lacked HLA typing at each locus, the association tests relied only on the typed subset. When HLA alleles, especially DR and DQ, strongly co-occurred, TCR associations were difficult to assign to individual alleles. Three of the identified cytomegalovirus-associated TCR beta chains were confirmed in vitro to be specific for cytomegalovirus antigens. At a false discovery rate of 0.05, a later analysis linked 16,951 TCR beta sequences to specific HLA alleles. Correlated functional status among segregating V segments might reflect linkage disequilibrium, but an unknown experimental factor could not be ruled out. While some public TCRs were present in many individuals, most TCR sequences turned up only very rarely across donors. Broadly in line with IMGT annotations, most TCR beta V segments showed up in productive rearrangements about 87% or about 30% of the time in an earlier analysis of several hundred of the donors. Compared with the approximately 710-donor mean, donors in an Asian-associated ancestry cluster had fewer N-insertions in productive TCRs, according to a later genetic analysis. The classifier was reported to diagnose cytomegalovirus status with high specificity and sensitivity in both the original cohort and the validation cohort. Roughly uniform sequencing depth across donors was assumed in presence/absence analyses, although this assumption may not hold. Immune exposure information for the cohort was limited to CMV serostatus. In a later analysis, HLA-associated TCR beta chains showed more clonal expansion and lower generation probabilities than non-associated chains that were equally common. A total of 150 to 200 TCR beta chains were listed by the study as associated with cytomegalovirus. In this cohort, only TCR beta chains were sequenced, and detectable features were limited by the absence of alpha or paired-chain data. In a later analysis, TCR association rates were found to vary across HLA loci, with the most associated TCRs seen for DRB1 alleles and the fewest for HLA-C alleles. A further reported finding was that TCR beta sequences accurately predicted the HLA-A and HLA-B alleles for most subjects in the first cohort. Some IMGT-functional V segments, including TRBV6-2 and TRBV6-3, could not be told apart with the 87-base-pair reads, so those segments were excluded. In a later genetic analysis, a missense DCLRE1C variant was associated with V-gene and J-gene trimming of TCR beta chains, and the association was replicated in an independent cohort.

The cohort was made up of several hundred healthy bone marrow donors. All cohort members were sampled while nominally healthy, although unrecorded immune exposures were likely present. The donor tested CMV seropositive, placing the donor among the 310 or so seropositive members of the cohort. Every donor gave a peripheral blood sample, and the peripheral blood mononuclear cells from that sample were used for TCR beta sequencing. The Qiagen DNeasy Blood Extraction Kit was used to extract genomic DNA from the blood cell samples. Worth noting for this clone: Its antigen is unknown. No per-base quality is available; no much larger clone lies one base away.

Libraries came from the immunoSEQ multiplex PCR assay. For the multiplex PCR, a mixture combining 60 forward primers for TCR Vbeta segments and 13 reverse primers for TCR Jbeta segments was used. The CDR3 region of rearranged TCR beta genes was amplified from genomic DNA by a multiplex PCR assay. Amplified TCR beta libraries were sequenced as 87-base-pair reads on the Illumina HiSeq System. In the source study's methods: Across the 500 to 850 repertoires, a later analysis counted some 81 million unique TCR beta chains, about 10 million of which were shared by at least two donors. Raw reads were error-corrected and collapsed into unique sequences by a nearest-neighbor algorithm in which closely related sequences were merged to remove PCR and sequencing errors. V, D and J gene segments were assigned by aligning CDR3 sequences to IMGT reference sequences. For a sequence to be retained, a match of at least six nucleotides was required to both a V gene segment and a J gene segment. Rearrangements were classified as productive when the CDR3 lacked stop codons and remained in frame with V and J, and all other rearrangements were classified as non-productive. CDR3 was defined according to IMGT convention as the region running from the second conserved V-encoded cysteine to the conserved J-encoded phenylalanine. Sequences without an unambiguous match to a single V gene segment were excluded from the earlier analysis of almost 600 of the donors. In an earlier analysis of 450 to 750 of the donors, a V segment was called functional when productive rearrangements were above 56.7%, and segregating when the standard deviation between donors exceeded 5%. A statistical classification framework was built to diagnose cytomegalovirus status from the catalog of TCR beta chain sequences. In a later analysis, TCR nucleotide sequences were compared against IMGT/GENE-DB human TR gene sequences so that V and J genes could be assigned. The TCRdist pipeline was used in a later analysis to assign CDR3 sequences and most-parsimonious VDJ recombination scenarios. A later analysis defined each TCR beta chain by its CDR3 amino acid sequence plus V-gene family, and excluded reads lacking a unique V-gene family. In a later analysis, approximately 590 highly shared, low-generation-probability nucleotide sequences were removed to address suspected cross-contamination and a sequencing artifact. A later analysis calculated a clonal expansion index for each public chain from normalized within-repertoire ranks of inferred template counts. In a later analysis, generation probabilities were computed with a VDJ recombination model fitted to out-of-frame rearrangements, and the resulting probabilities were checked against IGoR. In a later analysis, hypergeometric tests were used to score TCR-TCR, TCR-HLA and TCR-CMV co-occurrence, with a repertoire-size bias correction applied to TCR pairs. A later analysis estimated false discovery rates by permuting HLA or CMV assignments 20 times. In a later analysis, co-occurring TCRs were grouped using DBSCAN, with TCRdist sequence similarity added in when clustering inside HLA-allele-positive subsets. Co-occurrence clustering excluded repertoires with fewer than 30,000 or more than 120,000 public chains, plus five with anomalous nucleotide sharing. The clones in this table, taken by TCRdb from immuneACCESS, are in-frame only. Not every clone is retained; where verified, under half of the shortfall comes from an unresolved V gene, and the cause of the rest is unknown. For V, J and clone size, that table is used; D and trimming come from the DNA. The sample data list some 100,000 clones, and approximately 81% of these were observed just once. Roughly 4% of the sample goes to the ten largest clones.

This TCR came from a female donor in good health and CMV-seropositive. The chain joins TRBV5-4 to TRBJ2-6; the D gene cannot be named for sure. The sample consisted of PBMCs. The DNA sequence reads TGTGCCAGCATCGCCTGGGCAGGCAACTCTGGGGCCAACGTCCTGACTTTC. Its translation is CASIAWAGNSGANVLTF.